Here is one T cell receptor (beta chain) with its context. The data stem from a study of control samples from healthy donors and cancer patients. Libraries were prepared by immunoSEQ multiplex PCR; TCRdb keeps only in-frame clonotypes and omits some of them. The table lists 40,000 or so clones, 75% to 95% of them singletons. Trimming took off 4 bases at V and 1 base at J, with 8 bases between the two ends. Germline CDR1 SGHKS, CDR2 YYEKEE (reference sequence). The CDR3 is made up of 13 amino acids. Sample: PBMCs. The chain recombines TRBV5-5 with TRBJ2-5; no definite D call. This TCR came from a woman aged 40 to 49 with head and neck cancer. For the CDR3, the DNA is TGTGCCAGCAGCCCTAGGAGCCAAGAGACCCAGTACTTC. Protein: CASSPRSQETQYF.